The clone carrying this TCR beta chain was detected many times. Cells sorted as Tregs were CD4+, CD25+ and CD127-/low. Semi-nested PCR with Nested Universal Primer A followed constant-region reverse priming of full-length variable regions. TCRdb called the 5' RACE reads again in MiXCR, with one record for every CDR3 protein. Among about 10,000 distinct CDR3 sequences listed, 14% were seen once. Unmatched junction bases numbered 7, after V lost 1 base and J lost 1 base. The CDR3 loop spans 17 amino acids. Germline V gene lookup returns CDR1 SGHAT and CDR2 FQNNGV. The chain uses TRBV11-2 and TRBJ2-3, with 8 bases identical to TRBD2. Sequenced input: Tregs sorted from blood. The TCR was taken from a female donor with breast cancer. The CDR3 protein is CASSLGKTTSGTDTQYF. CDR3 bases: TGTGCCAGCAGCTTAGGGAAAACGACTAGCGGCACAGATACGCAGTATTTT.